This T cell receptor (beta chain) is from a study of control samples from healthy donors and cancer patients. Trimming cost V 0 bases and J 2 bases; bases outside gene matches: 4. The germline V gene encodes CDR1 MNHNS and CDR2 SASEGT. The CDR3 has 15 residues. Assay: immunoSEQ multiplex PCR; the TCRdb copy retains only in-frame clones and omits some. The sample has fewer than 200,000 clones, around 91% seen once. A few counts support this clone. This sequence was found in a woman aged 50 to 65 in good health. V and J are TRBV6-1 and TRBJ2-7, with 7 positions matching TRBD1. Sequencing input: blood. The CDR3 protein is CASSEAGTEAYEQYF. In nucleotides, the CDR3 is TGTGCCAGCAGTGAAGCCGGGACAGAGGCCTACGAGCAGTACTTC.